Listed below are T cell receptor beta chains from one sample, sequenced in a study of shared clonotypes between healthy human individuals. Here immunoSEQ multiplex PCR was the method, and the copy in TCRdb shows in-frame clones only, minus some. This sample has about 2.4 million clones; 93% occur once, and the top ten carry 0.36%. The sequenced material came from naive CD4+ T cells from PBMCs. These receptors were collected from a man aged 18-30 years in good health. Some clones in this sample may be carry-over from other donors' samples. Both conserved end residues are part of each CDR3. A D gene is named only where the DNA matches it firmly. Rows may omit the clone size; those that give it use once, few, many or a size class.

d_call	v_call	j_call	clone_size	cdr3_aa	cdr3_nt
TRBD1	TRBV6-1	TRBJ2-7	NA	CASSASGQAVSYEQYF	TGTGCCAGTAGTGCCTCGGGACAGGCGGTCTCCTACGAGCAGTACTTC
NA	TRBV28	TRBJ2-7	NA	CASSSTIYEQYF	TGTGCCAGCAGTTCGACTATCTACGAGCAGTACTTC
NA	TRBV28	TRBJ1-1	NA	CASGPPTEAFF	TGTGCCAGTGGACCGCCCACTGAAGCTTTCTTT
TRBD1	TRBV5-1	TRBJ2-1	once	CASSSTTGGDEQFF	TGCGCCAGCAGCTCAACTACAGGGGGCGATGAGCAGTTCTTC
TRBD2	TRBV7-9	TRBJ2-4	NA	CASSLVPSGSQNIQYF	TGTGCCAGCAGCTTAGTGCCTAGCGGGTCACAAAACATTCAGTACTTC
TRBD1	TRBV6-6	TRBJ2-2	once	CASSPPRQGPGELFF	TGTGCCAGCAGTCCCCCGCGACAGGGTCCCGGGGAGCTGTTTTTT
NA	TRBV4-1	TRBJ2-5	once	CASSQDPGDDQETQYF	TGCGCCAGCAGCCAAGATCCCGGGGACGATCAAGAGACCCAGTACTTC
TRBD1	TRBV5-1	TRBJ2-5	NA	CASSTGTGGFETQYF	TGCGCCAGCAGCACGGGGACAGGGGGCTTTGAGACCCAGTACTTC
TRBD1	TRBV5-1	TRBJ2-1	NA	CASSRDRPRRGEQFF	TGCGCCAGCTCGAGGGACAGACCCAGAAGAGGTGAGCAGTTCTTC
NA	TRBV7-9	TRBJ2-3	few	CASSTRLADTQYF	TGTGCCAGCAGCACTAGACTAGCAGATACGCAGTATTTT
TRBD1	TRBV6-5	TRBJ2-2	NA	CAKKDRGPNTGELFF	TGTGCCAAAAAGGACAGGGGGCCGAACACCGGGGAGCTGTTTTTT
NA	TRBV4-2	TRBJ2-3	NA	CASRTQLRGTDTQYF	TGTGCCAGCAGGACACAACTAAGGGGCACAGATACGCAGTATTTT
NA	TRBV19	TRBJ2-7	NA	CASSTRGGDSYEQYF	TGTGCCAGTAGTACCAGAGGCGGGGACTCCTACGAGCAGTACTTC
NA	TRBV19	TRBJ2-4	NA	CASSIDRLNIQYF	TGTGCCAGTAGTATAGATCGATTAAACATTCAGTACTTC
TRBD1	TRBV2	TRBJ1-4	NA	CASNRGNEKLFF	TGTGCCAGCAACAGGGGAAATGAAAAACTGTTTTTT
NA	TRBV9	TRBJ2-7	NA	CASSVETGGSAYEQYF	TGTGCCAGCAGCGTAGAGACGGGGGGCAGCGCCTACGAGCAGTACTTC
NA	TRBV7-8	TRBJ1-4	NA	CASSYVRDYNEKLFF	TGTGCCAGCAGCTATGTCCGGGACTATAATGAAAAACTGTTTTTT
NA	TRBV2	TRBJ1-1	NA	CATATRTEAFF	TGTGCCACCGCGACCAGGACTGAAGCTTTCTTT
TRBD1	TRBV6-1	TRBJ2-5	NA	CASSETQGARETQYF	TGTGCCAGCAGTGAAACACAGGGGGCGCGGGAGACCCAGTACTTC
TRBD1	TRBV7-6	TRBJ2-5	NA	CASSPAGGRETQYF	TGTGCCAGCAGTCCCGCAGGGGGCCGAGAGACCCAGTACTTC
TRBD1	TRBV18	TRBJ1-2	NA	CASSPQGQGALGYTF	TGTGCCAGCTCACCACAGGGACAGGGGGCGCTTGGCTACACCTTC
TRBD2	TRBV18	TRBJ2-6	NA	CASQKTGGYTSGANVLTF	TGTGCCAGCCAAAAAACGGGAGGCTACACCTCTGGGGCCAACGTCCTGACTTTC
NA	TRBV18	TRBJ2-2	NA	CASHYIGIGSGELFF	TGTGCCAGCCACTATATTGGCATAGGGTCCGGGGAGCTGTTTTTT
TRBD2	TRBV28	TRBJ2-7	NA	CASLTSGNEQYF	TGTGCCAGCCTGACTAGCGGGAACGAGCAGTACTTC
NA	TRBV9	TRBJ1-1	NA	CASSVDRYSTEAFF	TGTGCCAGCAGCGTAGACAGGTACAGCACTGAAGCTTTCTTT
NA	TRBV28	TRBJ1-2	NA	CASSSGRDWRGYTF	TGTGCCAGCAGCTCGGGACGGGACTGGAGGGGCTACACCTTC
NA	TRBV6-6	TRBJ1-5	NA	CASRRDTKDQPQHF	TGTGCCAGCAGGAGGGACACTAAGGATCAGCCCCAGCATTTT
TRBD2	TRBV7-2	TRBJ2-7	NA	CASMPGLAGDREQYF	TGTGCCAGCATGCCAGGACTAGCGGGAGACCGCGAGCAGTACTTC
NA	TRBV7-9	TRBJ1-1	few	CASSLAPANDEAFF	TGTGCCAGCAGCTTAGCGCCTGCAAACGATGAAGCTTTCTTT
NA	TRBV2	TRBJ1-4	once	CASSRDTANEKLFF	TGTGCCAGCAGTCGCGACACAGCAAATGAAAAACTGTTTTTT
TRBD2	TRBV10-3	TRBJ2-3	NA	CAISYTSGERDTQYF	TGTGCCATCAGTTATACTAGCGGGGAGAGGGATACGCAGTATTTT
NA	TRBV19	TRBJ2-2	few	CASTATVLTGELFF	TGTGCCAGTACCGCGACAGTGCTAACCGGGGAGCTGTTTTTT
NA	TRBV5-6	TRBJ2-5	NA	CASSFFRGWETQYF	TGTGCCAGCAGCTTCTTCAGGGGCTGGGAGACCCAGTACTTC
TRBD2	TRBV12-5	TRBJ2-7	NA	CASGLDPSGTGEQYF	TGTGCTAGTGGTTTGGACCCTAGCGGGACTGGCGAGCAGTACTTC
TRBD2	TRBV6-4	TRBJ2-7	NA	CASRVLGGRIVNEQYF	TGTGCCAGCAGGGTCCTGGGCGGGAGAATCGTCAACGAGCAGTACTTC
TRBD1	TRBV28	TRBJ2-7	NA	CASSLTGGRHEQYF	TGTGCCAGCAGTTTGACAGGGGGCAGGCACGAGCAGTACTTC
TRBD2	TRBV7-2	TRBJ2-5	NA	CASSSRTSGLGTQYF	TGTGCCAGCAGCTCCAGGACTAGCGGGTTAGGGACCCAGTACTTC
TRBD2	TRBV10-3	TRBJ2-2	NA	CAARSVGEGANTGELFF	TGTGCCGCGAGGTCAGTCGGGGAGGGCGCGAACACCGGGGAGCTGTTTTTT
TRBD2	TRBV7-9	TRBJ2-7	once	CASSLAGGNEQYF	TGTGCCAGCAGCTTAGCGGGAGGGAACGAGCAGTACTTC
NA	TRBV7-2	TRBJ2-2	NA	CASSLLGLENTGELFF	TGTGCCAGCAGCTTATTAGGTTTGGAGAACACCGGGGAGCTGTTTTTT
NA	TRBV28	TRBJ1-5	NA	CASSLGQGSLPQHF	TGTGCCAGCAGTTTAGGGCAGGGGTCCCTTCCCCAGCATTTT
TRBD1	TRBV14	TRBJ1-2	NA	CASSLGQGFYGYTF	TGTGCCAGCAGCCTTGGACAGGGCTTCTATGGCTACACCTTC
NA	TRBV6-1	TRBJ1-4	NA	CASSAGPNEKLFF	TGTGCCAGCAGTGCCGGGCCTAACGAAAAACTGTTTTTT
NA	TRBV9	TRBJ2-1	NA	CASSRSGNEQFF	TGTGCCAGCAGCCGAAGTGGCAATGAGCAGTTCTTC
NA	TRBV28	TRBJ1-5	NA	CASTVVGEFSNQPQHF	TGTGCCAGCACCGTAGTGGGGGAGTTTAGCAATCAGCCCCAGCATTTT
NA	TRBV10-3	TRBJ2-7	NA	CAIGQLVYPYEQYF	TGTGCCATCGGGCAACTGGTCTACCCCTACGAGCAGTACTTC
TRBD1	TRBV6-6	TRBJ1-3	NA	CASMGTARSGNTIYF	TGTGCCAGCATGGGGACAGCCCGCTCTGGAAACACCATATATTTT
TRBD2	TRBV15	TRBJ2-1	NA	CATSRDPPGGGSYNEQFF	TGTGCCACCAGCAGAGACCCCCCCGGGGGGGGCTCCTACAATGAGCAGTTCTTC
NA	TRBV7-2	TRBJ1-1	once	CASSLVVRGEAFF	TGTGCCAGCAGCTTAGTGGTCCGAGGTGAAGCTTTCTTT
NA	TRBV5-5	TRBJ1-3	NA	CASSSTSSSGNTIYF	TGTGCCAGCAGCTCGACTTCCAGCTCTGGAAACACCATATATTTT
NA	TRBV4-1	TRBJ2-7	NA	CASSQVRSSYEQYF	TGCGCCAGCAGCCAAGTCCGGAGCTCCTACGAGCAGTACTTC
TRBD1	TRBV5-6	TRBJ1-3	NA	CASSLAPGQSGNTIYF	TGTGCCAGCAGCTTGGCCCCGGGACAGAGTGGAAACACCATATATTTT
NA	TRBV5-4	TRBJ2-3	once	CASSLPADTQYF	TGTGCCAGCAGCTTGCCGGCAGATACGCAGTATTTT
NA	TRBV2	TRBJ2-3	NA	CASSVTDTQYF	TGTGCCAGCAGTGTAACTGATACGCAGTATTTT
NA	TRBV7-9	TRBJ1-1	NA	CASSFTGINTEAFF	TGTGCCAGCAGCTTCACAGGGATAAACACTGAAGCTTTCTTT
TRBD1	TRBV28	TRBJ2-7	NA	CASSMGQTYEQYF	TGTGCCAGCAGTATGGGACAGACCTACGAGCAGTACTTC
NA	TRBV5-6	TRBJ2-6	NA	CASSWRFSGANVLTF	TGTGCCAGCAGCTGGAGATTCTCTGGGGCCAACGTCCTGACTTTC